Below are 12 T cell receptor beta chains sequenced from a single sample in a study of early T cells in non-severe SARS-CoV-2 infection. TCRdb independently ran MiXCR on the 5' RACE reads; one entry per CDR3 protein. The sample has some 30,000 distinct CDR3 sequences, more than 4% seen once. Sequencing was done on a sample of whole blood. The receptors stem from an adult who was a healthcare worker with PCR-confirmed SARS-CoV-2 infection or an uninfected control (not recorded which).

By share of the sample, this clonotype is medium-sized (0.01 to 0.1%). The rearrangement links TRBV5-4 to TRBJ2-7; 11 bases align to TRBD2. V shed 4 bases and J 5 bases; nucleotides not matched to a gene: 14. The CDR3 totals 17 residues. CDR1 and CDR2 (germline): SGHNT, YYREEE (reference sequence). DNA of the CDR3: TGTGCCAGCAGCCGGGCCGGGACTAGCGGAACCCTAGACGAGCAGTACTTC. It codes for CASSRAGTSGTLDEQYF.

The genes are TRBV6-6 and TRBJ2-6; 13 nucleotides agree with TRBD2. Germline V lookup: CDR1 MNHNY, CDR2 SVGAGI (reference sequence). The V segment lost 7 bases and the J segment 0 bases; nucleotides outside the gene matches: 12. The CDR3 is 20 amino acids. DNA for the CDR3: TGTGCCAGCATTATAGGACTAGCGGGAGTTGCGAGCTCTGGGGCCAACGTCCTGACTTTC. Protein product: CASIIGLAGVASSGANVLTF.

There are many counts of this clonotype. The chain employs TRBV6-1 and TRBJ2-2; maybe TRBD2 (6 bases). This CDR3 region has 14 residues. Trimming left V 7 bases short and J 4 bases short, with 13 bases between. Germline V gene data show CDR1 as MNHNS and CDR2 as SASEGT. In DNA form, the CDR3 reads TGTGCCAGCATGCTCGGGGGAGTCACCGGGGAGCTGTTTTTT. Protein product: CASMLGGVTGELFF.

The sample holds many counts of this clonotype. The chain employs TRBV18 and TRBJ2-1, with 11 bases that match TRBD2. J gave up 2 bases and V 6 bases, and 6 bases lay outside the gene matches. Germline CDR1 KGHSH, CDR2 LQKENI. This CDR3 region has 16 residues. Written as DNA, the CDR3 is TGTGCCAGCTCGACCAAGACTAGCGGGACCTACAATGAGCAGTTCTTC. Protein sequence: CASSTKTSGTYNEQFF.

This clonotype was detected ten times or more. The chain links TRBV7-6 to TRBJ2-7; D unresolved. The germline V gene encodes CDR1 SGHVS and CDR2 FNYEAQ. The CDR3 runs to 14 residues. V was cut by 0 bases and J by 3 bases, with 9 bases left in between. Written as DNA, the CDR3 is TGTGCCAGCAGCTTAGCTCACCGAATCTACGAGCAGTACTTC. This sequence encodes CASSLAHRIYEQYF.

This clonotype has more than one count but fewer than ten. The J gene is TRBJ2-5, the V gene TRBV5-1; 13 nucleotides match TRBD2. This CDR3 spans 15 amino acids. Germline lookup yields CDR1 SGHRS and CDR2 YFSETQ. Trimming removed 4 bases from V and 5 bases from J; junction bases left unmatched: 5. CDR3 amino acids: CASSMGLAGMETQYF. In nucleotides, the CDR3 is TGCGCCAGCAGCATGGGACTAGCGGGGATGGAGACCCAGTACTTC.

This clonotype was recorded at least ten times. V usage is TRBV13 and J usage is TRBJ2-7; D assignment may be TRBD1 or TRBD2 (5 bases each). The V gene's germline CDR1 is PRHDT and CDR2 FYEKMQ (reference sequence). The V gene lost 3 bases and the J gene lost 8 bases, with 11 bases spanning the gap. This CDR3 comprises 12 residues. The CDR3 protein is CASSLEPGQQYF. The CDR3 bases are TGTGCCAGCAGCTTGGAACCGGGACAGCAGTACTTC.

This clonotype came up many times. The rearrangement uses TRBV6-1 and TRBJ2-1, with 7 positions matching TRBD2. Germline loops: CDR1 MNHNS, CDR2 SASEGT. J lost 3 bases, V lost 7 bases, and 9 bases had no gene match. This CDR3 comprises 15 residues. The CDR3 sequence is CASIKREGIYNEQFF. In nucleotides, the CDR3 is TGTGCCAGCATTAAAAGGGAGGGGATCTACAATGAGCAGTTCTTC.

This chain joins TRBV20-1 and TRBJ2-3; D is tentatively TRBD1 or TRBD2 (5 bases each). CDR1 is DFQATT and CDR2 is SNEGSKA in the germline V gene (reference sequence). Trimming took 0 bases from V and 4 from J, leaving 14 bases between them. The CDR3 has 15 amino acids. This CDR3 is CSARESGQPADTQYF. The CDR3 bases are TGCAGTGCTAGAGAGTCGGGGCAACCGGCAGATACGCAGTATTTT.

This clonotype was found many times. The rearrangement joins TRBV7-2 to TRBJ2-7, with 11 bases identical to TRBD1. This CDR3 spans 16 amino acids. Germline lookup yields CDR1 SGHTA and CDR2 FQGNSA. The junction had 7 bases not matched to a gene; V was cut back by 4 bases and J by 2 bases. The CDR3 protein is CASSWSSGQGAYEQYF. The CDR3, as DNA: TGTGCCAGCAGCTGGTCGTCGGGACAGGGGGCCTACGAGCAGTACTTC.

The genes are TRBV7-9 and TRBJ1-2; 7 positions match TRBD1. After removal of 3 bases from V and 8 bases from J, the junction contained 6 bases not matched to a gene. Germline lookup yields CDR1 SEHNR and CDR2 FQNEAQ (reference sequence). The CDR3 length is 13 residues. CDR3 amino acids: CASSFGQAVGYTF. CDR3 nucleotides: TGTGCCAGCAGCTTCGGACAGGCGGTCGGCTACACCTTC.

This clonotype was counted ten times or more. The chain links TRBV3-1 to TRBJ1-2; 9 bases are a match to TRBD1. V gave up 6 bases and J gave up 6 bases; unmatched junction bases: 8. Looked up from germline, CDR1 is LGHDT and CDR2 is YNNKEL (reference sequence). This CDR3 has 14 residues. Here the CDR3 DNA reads TGTGCCAGCAGTCCGAGGGGACAGGGAAATGGCTACACCTTC. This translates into CASSPRGQGNGYTF. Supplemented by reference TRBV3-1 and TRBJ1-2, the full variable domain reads DTAVSQTPKYLVTQMGNDKSIKCEQNLGHDTMYWYKQDSKKFLKIMFSYNNKELIINETVPNRFSPKSPDKAHLNLHINSLELGDSAVYFCASSPRGQGNGYTFGSGTRLTVV.